The clone carrying this T cell receptor (beta chain) was observed a handful of times. Only in-frame clones appear in the TCRdb table, and some are missing; sequencing was by immunoSEQ multiplex PCR. Among 12,000 to 15,000 clones, approximately 52% were seen once, and the ten largest hold 10% to 15%. Regarding treatment: treatment-naive control, cytoreductive nephrectomy. The tumor was a clear cell renal cell carcinoma. CDR1 and CDR2 from the germline V gene are ENHRY and SYGVKD. With V trimmed by 2 bases and J by 6 bases, 5 bases remained unmatched. The CDR3 is 14 amino acids. The sample is drawn from a study of radiation and T cells in renal cell carcinoma.

The sequence came from a man aged 45 to 65 with renal cell carcinoma. This sample comprised tumor tissue, obtained from a patient whose treatment was nephrectomy without radiotherapy. The J gene is TRBJ1-2, the V gene TRBV10-3, with 8 bases lining up with TRBD1. The CDR3 DNA reads TGTGCCATCAGTGAGAGACAGGGGTCAAATGGCTACACCTTC. This gives the protein CAISERQGSNGYTF.